The entry below describes one TCR beta chain. This clonotype was found many times. The antigen it recognizes is unknown. There are no base qualities to consult, and no much larger clone falls within one base. The data belong to a study of neurological immune-mediated disorders (dated by TCRdb to about 2019). For the wider study: The study compared peripheral blood TCR-beta repertoires of HTLV-I-associated myelopathy (HAM/TSP) patients, multiple sclerosis patients and healthy controls using UMI-based sequencing. Longitudinal samples, technical triplicates and paired sorted CD4+ and CD8+ T-cell subsets, alongside PBMC samples, were included among the approximately 110 TCR-beta libraries. Longitudinal HAM/TSP donors and healthy donors each had 3 time-points at intervals of about 3-45 months. The cohort comprised around 70 subjects: about 15 HAM/TSP patients, 34 multiple sclerosis patients and some 20 healthy controls.

The time point label here, explained by the study, means: longitudinal time-point 1 (baseline). Healthy controls were blood bank volunteers in Maryland, USA. For the unsorted PBMC libraries, 2 million PBMCs were stored in RNAlater at -80 degrees C until RNA extraction and were used to generate the libraries. PBMCs were separated from peripheral blood using Ficoll-Hypaque density gradient centrifugation and then cryopreserved in liquid nitrogen. Study-level results and caveats: TCR clonal expansion was greatest in HAM/TSP patients and smallest in MS patients, who ranked below even healthy controls. Expanded clones from different subjects shared no identical CDR3 amino acid sequences, which suggests that TCR-beta repertoires were private in all groups.

CDR1 and CDR2, looked up from the germline V gene, are SQVTM and ANQGSEA. V is trimmed back by 7 bases and J by 3 bases, and the junction contains 5 bases that no gene match accounts for. The CDR3 has 12 amino acids, counting the end cysteine and phenylalanine. Just CDR3 DNA is preserved here, 36 bases in frame from base 1. cDNA was synthesized by template-switch 5'RACE using a primer with a 10-nucleotide random unique molecular identifier that tagged each TCR transcript. Every sequencing run yielded over 200 million TCR-beta sequences covering 15-18 subjects. The RNeasy kit was used for extraction of total RNA. The KAPA Real-time Library Amplification kit was used to amplify TCR-beta VDJ regions with primers for the TCR constant region and the 5'RACE anchor. Sample indexes and Illumina adaptors were added in a first PCR, after which library yield was increased in a second PCR. After Ampure bead purification, the TCR product of roughly 650 bp was size-selected on a 2% E-gel SizeSelection system. Library quality was checked on a Bioanalyzer, concentration was measured with Qubit, and libraries were quantified with the Kapa Library Quantification kit before pooling. An Illumina HiSeq 2500 was used to sequence the libraries paired-end at 2 x 150 bp. To increase sequence diversity, roughly 24-32% phiX was spiked into each library pool. The original pipeline was this. Quality-filtered reads were processed with the UMI-based MiGEC pipeline, and over 85% of raw TCR sequences were removed by the MiGEC pipeline during error correction. VDJ genes were aligned to IMGT germline references, and clonotypes were defined by unique CDR3 amino acid sequence plus V-J genes. Clonal expansion, Shannon diversity, and CDR3 relatedness (CalcPairwiseDistances, ClusterSamples) were evaluated with VDJtools, and phylogenetic trees were built with CLCbio workbench. A clone was classed as expanded if it had 8 or more unique UMIs, a cutoff based on coefficient-of-variation modelling across technical triplicates. The public reads were reprocessed in TCRdb via fastp at Q25 and MiXCR, keeping in-frame beta chains. Rows with a matching CDR3 protein are joined into one entry that keeps the most common DNA and genes. The V and J calls were not made by the authors but by TCRdb's processing. The sample table contains under 90,000 distinct CDR3 sequences; only one count was recorded for roughly 10% of them. The ten largest account for 9.6% of the sample.

This clonotype was obtained from a young man in good health. The sample was PBMCs. This receptor chain uses TRBV29-1 and TRBJ2-7, with 8 middle bases fitting TRBD1. In nucleotide form, the sequence is TGCAGCGCAGGACAGGGCGACTACGAGCAGTACTTC. This codes for CSAGQGDYEQYF.